This T cell receptor (beta chain) was sequenced for a study of regulatory T cells in long-lasting Graves disease. Assembly of TCR beta libraries relied on iRepertoire HTBI primers together with Arm-PCR of CDR3 regions. A single record per CDR3 protein comes from TCRdb applying MiXCR to the multiplex PCR reads. Of 360,000 or so distinct CDR3 sequences listed, 16% are singletons. Study-wide findings and caveats: Peripheral blood alone, not thyroid tissue, underwent study.

V was cut by 4 bases and J by 3 bases, with 15 bases left in between. The CDR3 runs 15 residues. CDR1 SGHTA and CDR2 FQGNSA come from the germline V gene. The time point was: newly diagnosed GD, antithyroid drugs for less than 3 months. Extracted RNA from PBMCs served as the source of the TCR library. This clonotype was picked up many times. Its antigen is unidentified. Separately, the same data were catalogued under a study of T cells in Graves' hyperthyroidism and ophthalmopathy.

The origin of this receptor is a man aged 35-49 years with Graves disease. The J gene is TRBJ2-5, the V gene TRBV7-2; D possibly corresponds to TRBD2 (5 bases). The sample here was peripheral blood mononuclear cells (PBMCs), taken at new diagnosis, from a patient treated with antithyroid drugs. Here the CDR3 DNA reads TGTGCCAGCAGCTACTACAAGTCGAGGGAAGAGACCCAGTACTTC. Amino acids: CASSYYKSREETQYF.